The T cell receptor beta chain described here comes from a study of tumor-infiltrating lymphocytes in localized non-small cell lung cancer. Study in general: Patients included smokers and never-smokers with various histologies, some sampled after neoadjuvant chemotherapy. Each patient gave resected tumor and non-adjacent uninvolved lung tissue.

Study conclusions and caveats: Tumor T-cell fraction from TCR sequencing was not associated with recurrence-free survival (p = 0.61). Higher tumor T cell infiltration than in uninvolved lung was supported by TCRbeta sequencing.

With respect to this clone: Its antigen is not known.

The method was immunoSEQ multiplex PCR; TCRdb's version includes in-frame clones alone and lacks a portion of them. Here the sample spans around 14,000 clones, roughly 76% being singletons. The receptor was derived from a human donor with non-small cell lung cancer. Sequenced: lung tumor tissue.

CDR3 coding DNA: TGTGCCAGCAGCTTTGGGAGTACGGACAATGAGCAGTTCTTC. It codes for CASSFGSTDNEQFF. V gene TRBV7-9 combines with J gene TRBJ2-1; D may be TRBD2 (5 bases). V was pared by 3 bases and J by 5 bases, with 11 bases between. The CDR3 has 14 amino acids. Germline CDR1 SEHNR, CDR2 FQNEAQ (reference sequence). Together with reference TRBV7-9 and TRBJ2-1, the CDR3 gives the full variable domain: DTGVSQNPRHKITKRGQNVTFRCDPISEHNRLYWYRQTLGQGPEFLTYFQNEAQLEKSRLLSDRFSAERPKGSFSTLEIQRTEQGDSAMYLCASSFGSTDNEQFFGPGTRLTVL.